The entry below gives a single TCR beta chain sequence along with its context. TCRdb used MiXCR to call clones anew from the PCR reads. The sample lists almost 35,000 clones; approximately 40% were seen once. The entire patient cohort was treatment-naive prior to thyroid surgery. This CDR3 spans 13 amino acids. Germline CDR1 and CDR2: LGHNA and YSLEER. The V segment lost 4 bases and the J segment 7 bases; nucleotides outside the gene matches: 4. These data originate in a study of metastatic and nonmetastatic thyroid tumors. Study-wide context: Repertoire comparison spanned blood and tumor or nodule tissue of malignant and benign thyroid patients.

Sequenced sample: tumor tissue. The source is a female donor with papillary thyroid cancer or a benign thyroid nodule (not recorded which). Some clones in this sample may be carry-over from other donors' samples. The rearrangement links TRBV4-3 to TRBJ1-2, with 9 nucleotides matching TRBD1. For the CDR3, the DNA is TGCGCCAGCAGCCTCGACAGGGGGATTGGCTACACCTTC. Protein product: CASSLDRGIGYTF.